The entry that follows covers one T cell receptor beta chain sequence. Germline lookup yields CDR1 MDHEN and CDR2 SYDVKM. V was pared by 3 bases and J by 2 bases, with 8 bases between. The CDR3 is 13 amino acids. Some clones are missing from TCRdb's copy, which holds only in-frame ones; the method was immunoSEQ multiplex PCR. Among 55,000 to 70,000 clones listed, about 91% were seen once. The sample belongs to a study of T cell changes during pregnancy in multiple sclerosis. This receptor was identified in a female donor in good health, enrolled as a control in a pregnancy study. The genes are TRBV28 and TRBJ2-7, with D perhaps matching TRBD1 (6 bases). Sequenced here: peripheral blood, sampled in the second trimester of pregnancy. CDR3 nucleotides: TGTGCCAGCAGTTTCGGGACAACCTACGAGCAGTACTTC. Translation: CASSFGTTYEQYF.